The TCR beta chain under discussion was sequenced for a study of cytomegalovirus exposure and HLA in healthy donors. PCR primers comprised 60 Vbeta and 13 Jbeta primers. Sequencing used immunoSEQ multiplex PCR; TCRdb keeps in-frame clones, though not all of them. This table has 120,000 to 150,000 clones, 82% appearing once. V dropped 6 bases and J dropped 7 bases, with 13 bases sitting between them. There are 12 residues in the CDR3. Germline lookup yields CDR1 MNHEY and CDR2 SVGAGI. Remarks on this clone: The same CDR3 also results from other DNA sequences found in this sample.

The donors gave bone marrow, and they were healthy. The chain recombines TRBV6-5 with TRBJ2-7; D is unclear. This TCR came from a man younger than 30 in good health and CMV-seropositive. The sample comprised PBMCs. CDR3 amino acids: CASSQTRREQYF. The CDR3 DNA reads as TGTGCCAGCAGCCAGACTCGAAGGGAGCAGTACTTC.